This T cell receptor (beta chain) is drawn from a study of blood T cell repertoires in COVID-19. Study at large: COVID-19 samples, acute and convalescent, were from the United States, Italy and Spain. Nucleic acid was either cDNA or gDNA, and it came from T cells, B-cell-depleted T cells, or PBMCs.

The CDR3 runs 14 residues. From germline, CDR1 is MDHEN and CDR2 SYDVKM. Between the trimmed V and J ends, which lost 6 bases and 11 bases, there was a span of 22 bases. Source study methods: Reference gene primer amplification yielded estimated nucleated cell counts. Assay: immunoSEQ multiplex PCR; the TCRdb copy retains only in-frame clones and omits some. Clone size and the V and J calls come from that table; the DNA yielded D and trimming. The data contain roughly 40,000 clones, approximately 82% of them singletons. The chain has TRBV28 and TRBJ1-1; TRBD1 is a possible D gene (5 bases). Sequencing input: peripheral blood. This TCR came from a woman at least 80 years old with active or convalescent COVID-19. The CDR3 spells CASSYSGENGEAFF. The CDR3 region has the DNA TGTGCCAGCAGCTACTCGGGGGAGAACGGAGAGGCTTTCTTT.